Shown below are 29 T cell receptor beta chains from a single sample sequenced in a study of T cells in localized non-small cell lung cancer. Produced via immunoSEQ multiplex PCR; TCRdb's table is partial and in-frame only. This repertoire shows over 30,000 clones, around nine tenths found once; its top ten account for about 2.5%. The starting material was peripheral blood, obtained before any cancer treatment. The source of these receptors is a woman aged 35-70 years with stage I lung adenocarcinoma.

The chain couples TRBV19 to TRBJ2-3; 8 bases agree with TRBD1. V gave up 3 bases and J gave up 6 bases; unmatched junction bases: 8. The CDR3 is made up of 15 amino acids. Germline CDR1 is LNHDA and CDR2 is SQIVND (reference sequence). The CDR3 DNA follows: TGTGCCAGTAGTATTTCTCAGGGGGCGCTTGATACGCAGTATTTT. Protein: CASSISQGALDTQYF.

The chain combines TRBV7-8 with TRBJ1-3; D gene ambiguous. The CDR3 loop spans 15 amino acids. The germline V gene has CDR1 SGHVS and CDR2 FQNEAQ. V lost 5 bases, J lost 0 bases, and 11 bases lay in between. The CDR3 sequence is CASSLTRGSGNTIYF. In nucleotides, the CDR3 is TGTGCCAGCAGCCTCACCCGGGGCTCTGGAAACACCATATATTTT.

V is TRBV7-2 and J is TRBJ1-1; 7 nucleotides agree with TRBD1. Germline trimming cut 3 bases from V and 11 bases from J; bases unmatched to any gene: 12. CDR3 length: 14 amino acids. The germline V gene has CDR1 SGHTA and CDR2 FQGNSA. For the CDR3, the DNA is TGTGCCAGCAGCTTCGGACAGGAGCGAGAAGTGGCTTTCTTT. Translated: CASSFGQEREVAFF. Full variable domain (remainder filled in from reference TRBV7-2 and TRBJ1-1): GAGVSQSPSNKVTEKGKDVELRCDPISGHTALYWYRQSLGQGLEFLIYFQGNSAPDKSGLPSDRFSAERTGGSVSTLTIQRTQQEDSAVYLCASSFGQEREVAFFGQGTRLTVV.

The rearrangement joins TRBV5-1 to TRBJ2-1; 7 bases line up with TRBD1. CDR1 is SGHRS, CDR2 YFSETQ, per germline. After removal of 0 bases from V and 3 bases from J, the junction contained 3 bases not matched to a gene. The CDR3 has 15 amino acids. CDR3 nucleotides: TGCGCCAGCAGCTTGGAGGGGGCTATCTACAATGAGCAGTTCTTC. Residues: CASSLEGAIYNEQFF.

Of note for this clone: Germline is not matched at one junction end, which may reflect a read error. The chain is built from TRBV7-2 and TRBJ2-1; TRBD2 might be the D (6 bases). Germline CDR1 SGHTA, CDR2 FQGNSA. There are 15 residues in the CDR3. CDR3 DNA: TGTGCCAGCAGCCTAGCTATGACTAGCTACAATGAGCAGTTCTTC. Its protein is CASSLAMTSYNEQFF.

The chain combines TRBV28 with TRBJ2-7; the match to TRBD2 covers 11 bases. The CDR3 loop spans 16 amino acids. V shed 3 bases and J 0 bases; nucleotides not matched to a gene: 4. Per germline, CDR1 MDHEN and CDR2 SYDVKM. CDR3 coding DNA: TGTGCCAGCAGTTTGCGCGGGACTAGCGGCTCCTACGAGCAGTACTTC. Its translation: CASSLRGTSGSYEQYF.

The chain's CDR3 is CASTAGGRSEKLFF. The CDR3 bases are TGTGCCAGCACGGCAGGGGGACGGAGTGAAAAACTGTTTTTT. V is TRBV6-5 and J is TRBJ1-4, with 7 bases fitting TRBD1. This CDR3 has 14 residues. Germline trimming cut 7 bases from V and 7 bases from J; bases unmatched to any gene: 9. Germline V gene data show CDR1 as MNHEY and CDR2 as SVGAGI.

J is TRBJ1-5 and V is TRBV5-6; 9 nucleotides line up with TRBD1. The CDR3 length is 16 residues. V lost 4 bases and J lost 4; bases outside the gene matches: 9. Germline V CDR1 and CDR2: SGHDT, YYEEEE. This chain's CDR3 is CASSLEGQGRNQPQHF. In DNA form, the CDR3 reads TGTGCCAGCAGCCTAGAGGGACAGGGTAGGAATCAGCCCCAGCATTTT.

V gene TRBV14 combines with J gene TRBJ1-6; D may be TRBD1 (6 bases). Trimming stripped 4 bases from V and 8 bases from J, with 18 bases between. CDR3 length: 16 residues. The germline V gene encodes CDR1 SGHDN and CDR2 FVKESK. The CDR3 region is CASSPLGQLVDSPLHF. The DNA of the CDR3 is TGTGCCAGCAGCCCCCTCGGACAGCTCGTTGATTCACCCCTCCACTTT. Based on the CDR3 plus reference TRBV14 and TRBJ1-6, the full variable domain is EAGVTQFPSHSVIEKGQTVTLRCDPISGHDNLYWYRRVMGKEIKFLLHFVKESKQDESGMPNNRFLAERTGGTYSTLKVQPAELEDSGVYFCASSPLGQLVDSPLHFGNGTRLTVT.

The chain uses TRBV28 and TRBJ2-7; the match to TRBD1 covers 8 bases. CDR1 MDHEN and CDR2 SYDVKM come from the germline V gene. Losses at the gene ends were 0 bases for V and 4 bases for J; bases not matched to a gene: 2. The CDR3 sequence is 14 residues long. CDR3 sequence: CASSLWDRVYEQYF. Written as DNA, the CDR3 is TGTGCCAGCAGTTTATGGGACAGGGTATACGAGCAGTACTTC.

Points on this clone: A much larger clone sits a single nucleotide away, making a read error possible. The chain recombines TRBV5-6 with TRBJ2-2, with D unresolved. From germline, CDR1 is SGHDT and CDR2 YYEEEE. Trimming took off 0 bases at V and 6 bases at J, with 0 bases between the two ends. The CDR3 loop spans 11 amino acids. CDR3 nucleotides: TGTGCCAGCAGCTTGGCCGGGGAGCTGTTTTTT. Translated: CASSLAGELFF.

V is TRBV4-2 and J is TRBJ2-2; a weak D match, TRBD2 (7 bases). Germline assignment: CDR1 LGHNA and CDR2 YNFKEQ. The CDR3 contains 18 residues. V dropped 1 base and J dropped 1 base, with 16 bases sitting between them. CDR3 amino acids: CASSQVSTGRGNTGELFF. CDR3 nucleotides: TGTGCCAGCAGCCAAGTAAGCACAGGGAGGGGGAACACCGGGGAGCTGTTTTTT.

The V gene is TRBV28, the J gene TRBJ2-1, with TRBD1 matching over 7 bases. This CDR3 comprises 13 residues. After removal of 7 bases from V and 3 bases from J, the junction contained 3 bases not matched to a gene. The V gene's germline CDR1 is MDHEN and CDR2 SYDVKM. Here the CDR3 reads CASTQGVYNEQFF. CDR3 nucleotide sequence: TGTGCCAGCACCCAGGGGGTCTACAATGAGCAGTTCTTC.

This chain uses TRBV5-8 with TRBJ1-1; no clear D. Trimming took off 4 bases at V and 7 bases at J, with 11 bases between the two ends. Germline-derived CDR1 and CDR2 are SGHTS and YDEGEE. This CDR3 has 12 residues. In DNA, the CDR3 is TGTGCCAGCAGCAGCCTCCCGGGTGAAGCTTTCTTT. This sequence encodes CASSSLPGEAFF.

The chain has TRBV5-1 and TRBJ2-1; 11 bases agree with TRBD2. The germline gives CDR1 SGHRS, CDR2 YFSETQ. J was trimmed by 2 bases and V by 5 bases; bases with no gene match: 6. The CDR3 contains 16 residues. DNA of the CDR3: TGCGCCAGCAGTCCCTTAGCGGGAGGGACCTACAATGAGCAGTTCTTC. Translating gives CASSPLAGGTYNEQFF. The entire variable domain, with the rest obtained from reference TRBV5-1 and TRBJ2-1, is as follows: KAGVTQTPRYLIKTRGQQVTLSCSPISGHRSVSWYQQTPGQGLQFLFEYFSETQRNKGNFPGRFSGRQFSNSRSEMNVSTLELGDSALYLCASSPLAGGTYNEQFFGPGTRLTVL.

This chain links TRBV18 with TRBJ1-2; maybe TRBD1 (6 bases). Germline V CDR1 and CDR2: KGHSH, LQKENI. The ends were cut back, 6 bases at V and 5 bases at J, with 13 bases in the middle. This CDR3 region has 13 residues. The CDR3 bases are TGTGCCAGCTCCCCGGACAGTACATATGGCTACACCTTC. Amino acids: CASSPDSTYGYTF.

The table lists this clone with a count of one. The chain's CDR3 is CASSLKWTGSYNEQFF. In nucleotides, the CDR3 is TGTGCCAGCAGTTTGAAATGGACAGGCTCCTACAATGAGCAGTTCTTC. V is TRBV28 and J is TRBJ2-1; 7 positions match TRBD1. The V gene's germline CDR1 is MDHEN and CDR2 SYDVKM. The CDR3 is 16 amino acids. V shed 3 bases and J 0 bases; nucleotides not matched to a gene: 5.

The chain employs TRBV5-1 and TRBJ2-5, with D possibly matching TRBD2 (7 bases). Germline assignment: CDR1 SGHRS and CDR2 YFSETQ. The CDR3 is 16 residues long. Trimming removed 3 bases at V and 2 bases at J, with 17 bases between. Here the CDR3 reads CASSWGKGRGQETQYF. The CDR3 DNA sequence: TGCGCCAGCAGCTGGGGAAAGGGGAGGGGGCAAGAGACCCAGTACTTC.

The J gene is TRBJ1-4, the V gene TRBV25-1; D is undetermined. Trimming shortened V by 7 bases and J by 5 bases, and 8 bases separated the two germline ends. CDR3 length: 12 amino acids. Germline V gene sequence: CDR1 MGHDK, CDR2 SYGVNS. The CDR3 region is CASTTTNEKLFF. In DNA, the CDR3 is TGTGCCAGCACCACCACGAATGAAAAACTGTTTTTT.

This clone was seen more than once but under ten times. This rearrangement joins TRBV11-3 to TRBJ2-5; tentative D call: TRBD2 (5 bases). CDR1 and CDR2 from the germline V gene are SGHNT and YENEEA. Trimming cost V 1 base and J 1 base, with 7 bases left between them. The CDR3 loop spans 14 amino acids. The CDR3 DNA reads TGTGCCAGCAGCTTAGGAGGGAGCCAAGAGACCCAGTACTTC. This sequence encodes CASSLGGSQETQYF.

This rearrangement joins TRBV11-2 to TRBJ2-3; D unresolved. V lost 3 bases to trimming and J lost 0 bases, with 7 bases between them. This CDR3 spans 14 amino acids. Germline CDR1 reads SGHAT; CDR2 reads FQNNGV. The CDR3 DNA reads as TGTGCCAGCAGCTTGGGCCGAAGCACAGATACGCAGTATTTT. Protein product: CASSLGRSTDTQYF.

The chain couples TRBV28 to TRBJ1-4, with 9 bases that match TRBD1. CDR3 length equals 14 residues. Germline CDR1 is MDHEN and CDR2 is SYDVKM. V was pared by 3 bases and J by 5 bases, with 1 base of the junction left unmatched. The CDR3, as DNA: TGTGCCAGCAGTTTGACAGGGGGGAATGAAAAACTGTTTTTT. Translated, it gives CASSLTGGNEKLFF. Drawing the rest from reference TRBV28 and TRBJ1-4, the complete variable domain is DVKVTQSSRYLVKRTGEKVFLECVQDMDHENMFWYRQDPGLGLRLIYFSYDVKMKEKGDIPEGYSVSREKKERFSLILESASTNQTSMYLCASSLTGGNEKLFFGSGTQLSVL.

This rearrangement joins TRBV9 to TRBJ2-6; 9 nucleotides agree with TRBD1. The trim removed 4 bases at V and 1 base at J, leaving 9 bases unmatched. Germline CDR1 is SGDLS and CDR2 is YYNGEE. The CDR3 runs to 18 residues. DNA for the CDR3: TGTGCCAGCAGCTTAACACCGGGACAGGGATCTGGGGCCAACGTCCTGACTTTC. Protein: CASSLTPGQGSGANVLTF.

This clone was detected a few times. J is TRBJ1-3 and V is TRBV7-2; D remains ambiguous. The V and J ends lost 1 base and 0 bases respectively, with 7 bases between them. The CDR3 covers 15 residues. CDR1 is SGHTA, CDR2 FQGNSA, per germline. CDR3 nucleotide sequence: TGTGCCAGCAGCTTAGACGGTTACTCTGGAAACACCATATATTTT. Protein: CASSLDGYSGNTIYF. Drawing the rest from reference TRBV7-2 and TRBJ1-3, the complete variable domain is GAGVSQSPSNKVTEKGKDVELRCDPISGHTALYWYRQSLGQGLEFLIYFQGNSAPDKSGLPSDRFSAERTGGSVSTLTIQRTQQEDSAVYLCASSLDGYSGNTIYFGEGSWLTVV.

V usage is TRBV5-1 and J usage is TRBJ1-1; weak D call: TRBD1 (6 bases). The ends were cut back, 4 bases at V and 1 base at J, with 14 bases in the middle. The CDR3 has 15 amino acids. CDR1 and CDR2 (germline): SGHRS, YFSETQ. CDR3 coding DNA: TGCGCCAGCAGCCCATCGGGGGGGCAGAACACTGAAGCTTTCTTT. Its protein product is CASSPSGGQNTEAFF.

The V and J genes are TRBV27 and TRBJ2-2; D possibly corresponds to TRBD2 (6 bases). Trimming cost V 6 bases and J 3 bases, with 14 bases left between them. This CDR3 is 15 amino acids long. CDR1 and CDR2 from the germline V gene are MNHEY and SMNVEV (reference sequence). CDR3 amino acids: CASRTRWSDTGELFF. The CDR3 DNA is TGTGCCAGCAGGACTAGGTGGTCCGACACCGGGGAGCTGTTTTTT.

The chain combines TRBV10-3 with TRBJ2-7; D is uncertain. Germline assignment: CDR1 ENHRY and CDR2 SYGVKD. The ends were cut back, 2 bases at V and 2 bases at J, with 10 bases in the middle. The CDR3 has 14 residues. The CDR3, as DNA: TGTGCCATCAGTGAGCCAACGCAGGCCTACGAGCAGTACTTC. Its translation: CAISEPTQAYEQYF.

The chain links TRBV11-2 to TRBJ2-5; no definite D call. This CDR3 region has 12 residues. V lost 5 bases and J lost 1, with 5 bases in between. The germline V gene encodes CDR1 SGHAT and CDR2 FQNNGV. CDR3 protein: CASSASQETQYF. The DNA of the CDR3 is TGTGCCAGCAGCGCCTCCCAAGAGACCCAGTACTTC. Looking up the rest from reference TRBV11-2 and TRBJ2-5 gives the full variable domain: EAGVAQSPRYKIIEKRQSVAFWCNPISGHATLYWYQQILGQGPKLLIQFQNNGVVDDSQLPKDRFSAERLKGVDSTLKIQPAKLEDSAVYLCASSASQETQYFGPGTRLLVL.

The rearrangement links TRBV11-2 to TRBJ2-7, with D unclear. The CDR3 consists of 12 residues. Per germline, CDR1 SGHAT and CDR2 FQNNGV. V was pared by 5 bases and J by 4 bases, with 9 bases between. As DNA, the CDR3 is TGTGCCAGCAGCAGAACAAGGTACGAGCAGTACTTC. Protein sequence: CASSRTRYEQYF.